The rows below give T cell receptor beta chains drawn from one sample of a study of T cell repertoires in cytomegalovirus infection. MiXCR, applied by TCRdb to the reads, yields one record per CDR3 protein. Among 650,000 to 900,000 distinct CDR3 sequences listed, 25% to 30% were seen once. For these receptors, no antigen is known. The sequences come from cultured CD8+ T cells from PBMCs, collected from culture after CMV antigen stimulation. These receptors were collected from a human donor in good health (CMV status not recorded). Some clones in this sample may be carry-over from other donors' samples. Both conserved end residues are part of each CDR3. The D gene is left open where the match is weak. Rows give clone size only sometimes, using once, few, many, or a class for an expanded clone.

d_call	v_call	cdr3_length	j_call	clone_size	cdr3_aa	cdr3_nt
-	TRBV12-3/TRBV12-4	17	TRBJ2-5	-	CASSLAHPQRRGETQYF	TGTGCCAGCAGTTTAGCGCACCCCCAGAGGCGAGGAGAGACCCAGTACTTC
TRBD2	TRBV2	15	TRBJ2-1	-	CASRVSGGRVNEQFF	TGTGCCAGCCGAGTTAGCGGGGGGCGGGTCAATGAGCAGTTCTTC
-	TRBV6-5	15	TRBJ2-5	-	CASSYDQGYQETQYF	TGTGCCAGCAGTTACGACCAGGGTTACCAAGAGACCCAGTACTTC
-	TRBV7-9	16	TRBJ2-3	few	CASTISGDGDTDTQYF	TGTGCCAGCACCATATCTGGGGACGGGGACACAGATACGCAGTATTTT
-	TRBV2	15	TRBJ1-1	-	CASIGPRGERGVAFF	TGTGCCAGCATTGGACCTAGGGGGGAACGGGGGGTAGCTTTCTTT
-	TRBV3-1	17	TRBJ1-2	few	CASSQGRDPKWSYGYTF	TGTGCCAGCAGCCAAGGCCGGGACCCAAAGTGGAGCTATGGCTACACCTTC
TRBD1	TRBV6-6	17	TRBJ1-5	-	CASSYSGDRGWNQPQHF	TGTGCCAGCAGTTACTCCGGGGACAGGGGGTGGAATCAGCCCCAGCATTTT
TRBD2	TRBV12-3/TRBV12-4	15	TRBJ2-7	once	CASRGTSGETYEQYF	TGTGCCAGCAGGGGGACTAGCGGGGAGACCTACGAGCAGTACTTC
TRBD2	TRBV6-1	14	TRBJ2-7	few	CAGSLAGESYEQYF	TGTGCCGGCTCCCTAGCGGGGGAATCCTACGAGCAGTACTTC
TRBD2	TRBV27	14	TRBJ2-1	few	CASSLGGGQREQFF	TGTGCCAGCAGTTTGGGCGGGGGGCAGAGGGAGCAGTTCTTC
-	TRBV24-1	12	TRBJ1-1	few	CATSDPGREAFF	TGTGCCACCAGTGATCCGGGACGGGAAGCTTTCTTT
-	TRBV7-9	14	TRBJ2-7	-	CASTAGQFPYEQYF	TGTGCCAGCACCGCGGGACAGTTCCCCTACGAGCAGTACTTC
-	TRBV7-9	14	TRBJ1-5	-	CASSLGQRDQPQHF	TGTGCCAGCAGCTTAGGACAGCGCGATCAGCCCCAGCATTTT
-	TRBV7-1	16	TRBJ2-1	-	CASSPGEGLSYNEQFF	TGTGCCAGCAGCCCAGGGGAGGGGCTAAGCTACAATGAGCAGTTCTTC
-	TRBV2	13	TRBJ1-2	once	CASSDITGYGYTF	TGTGCCAGCAGTGATATAACAGGCTATGGCTACACCTTC
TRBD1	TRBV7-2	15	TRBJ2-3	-	CASSVTGGALDTQYF	TGTGCCAGCAGCGTAACAGGGGGCGCATTAGATACGCAGTATTTT
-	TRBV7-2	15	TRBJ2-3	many	CASSLESWRADTQYF	TGTGCCAGCAGCTTAGAAAGCTGGAGGGCAGATACGCAGTATTTT
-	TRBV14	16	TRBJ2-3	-	CASSQLGGGHADTQYF	TGTGCCAGCAGCCAACTGGGCGGGGGCCACGCAGATACGCAGTATTTT
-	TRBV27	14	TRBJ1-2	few	CASSGGLFDYGYTF	TGTGCCAGCTCCGGGGGACTCTTTGACTATGGCTACACCTTC
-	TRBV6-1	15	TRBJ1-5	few	CASRPDYNSNQPQHF	TGTGCCAGCAGACCCGATTATAATAGCAATCAGCCCCAGCATTTT
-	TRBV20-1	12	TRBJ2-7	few	CSARVYRREQYF	TGCAGTGCTAGAGTTTACAGGCGAGAGCAGTACTTC
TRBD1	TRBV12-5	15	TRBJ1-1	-	CASGFPGTANTEAFF	TGTGCTAGTGGTTTTCCCGGGACAGCGAACACTGAAGCTTTCTTT
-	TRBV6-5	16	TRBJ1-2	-	CASSYSSLGEGYGYTF	TGTGCCAGCAGTTACTCGAGTTTAGGGGAAGGCTATGGCTACACCTTC
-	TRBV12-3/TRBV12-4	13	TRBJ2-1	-	CASSFSTRDGRFF	TGTGCCAGCAGTTTTTCAACTAGGGACGGAAGGTTCTTC
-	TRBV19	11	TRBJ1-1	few	CASSVGPQAFF	TGTGCCAGTAGTGTGGGGCCTCAAGCTTTCTTT
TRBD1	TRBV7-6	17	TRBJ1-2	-	CASSPSPGQGLKDGYTF	TGTGCCAGCAGCCCGTCCCCGGGACAGGGCTTAAAGGATGGCTACACCTTC
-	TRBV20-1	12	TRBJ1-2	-	CSARGQSYGYTF	TGCAGTGCTAGGGGGCAGAGCTATGGCTACACCTTC
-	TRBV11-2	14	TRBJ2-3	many	CASSLEGVTDTQYF	TGTGCCAGCAGCTTAGAAGGGGTAACAGATACGCAGTATTTT
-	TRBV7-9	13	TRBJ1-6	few	CASSASLHSPLHF	TGTGCCAGCAGCGCGTCCCTTCATTCACCCCTCCACTTT
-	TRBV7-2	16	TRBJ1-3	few	CASSPAPGDLGNTIYF	TGTGCCAGCAGCCCTGCCCCAGGAGACCTTGGAAACACCATATATTTT
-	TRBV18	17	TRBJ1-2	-	CASSPPPGNSFNYGYTF	TGTGCCAGCTCACCACCGCCGGGAAATTCGTTCAACTATGGCTACACCTTC
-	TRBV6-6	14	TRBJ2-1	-	CASSSPDLGNEQFF	TGTGCCAGCAGTTCCCCGGACCTGGGCAATGAGCAGTTCTTC
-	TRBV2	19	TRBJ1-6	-	CASSEGGAGLSSYNSPLHF	TGTGCCAGCAGTGAAGGGGGAGCGGGGCTGAGCTCCTATAATTCACCCCTCCACTTT
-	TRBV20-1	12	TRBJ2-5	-	CSARGLQETQYF	TGCAGTGCTAGGGGACTTCAAGAGACCCAGTACTTC
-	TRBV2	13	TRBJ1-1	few	CASSARRYTEAFF	TGTGCCAGCAGTGCCCGCAGATACACTGAAGCTTTCTTT
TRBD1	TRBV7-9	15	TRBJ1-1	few	CASSPPDRGNAEAFF	TGTGCCAGCAGCCCGCCGGACAGGGGTAACGCTGAAGCTTTCTTT
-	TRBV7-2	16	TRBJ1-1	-	CASSLGRAGRNTEAFF	TGTGCCAGCAGCTTAGGAAGGGCCGGCCGGAACACTGAAGCTTTCTTT
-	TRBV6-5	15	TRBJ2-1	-	CASSYSGSEYNEQFF	TGTGCCAGCAGTTACTCGGGTTCAGAATACAATGAGCAGTTCTTC
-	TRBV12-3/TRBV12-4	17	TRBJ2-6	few	CASSSRTKPPGANVLTF	TGTGCCAGCAGTTCCCGGACTAAACCCCCTGGGGCCAACGTCCTGACTTTC
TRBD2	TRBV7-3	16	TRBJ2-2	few	CASSARLAGGTGELFF	TGTGCCAGCAGCGCGAGACTAGCGGGAGGGACCGGGGAGCTGTTTTTT
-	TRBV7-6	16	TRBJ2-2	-	CASSTDTGPNTGELFF	TGTGCCAGCAGCACTGACACCGGCCCGAACACCGGGGAGCTGTTTTTT
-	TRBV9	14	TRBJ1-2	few	CASSVDGNNYGYTF	TGTGCCAGCAGCGTAGACGGCAATAACTATGGCTACACCTTC
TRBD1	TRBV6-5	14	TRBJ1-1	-	CASSTRDRVTEAFF	TGTGCCAGCAGCACCCGGGACAGGGTCACTGAAGCTTTCTTT
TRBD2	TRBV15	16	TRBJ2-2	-	CATSTSGGADTGELFF	TGTGCCACCAGCACTAGCGGGGGCGCAGACACCGGGGAGCTGTTTTTT
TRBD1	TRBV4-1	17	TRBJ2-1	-	CASSHPLGQGFYNEQFF	TGCGCCAGCAGCCACCCCCTGGGACAGGGGTTCTACAATGAGCAGTTCTTC
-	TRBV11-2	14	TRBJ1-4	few	CASSLDRRGEKLFF	TGTGCCAGCAGCTTAGACCGAAGGGGAGAAAAACTGTTTTTT
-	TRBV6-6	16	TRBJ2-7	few	CASSPSQVLSSYEQYF	TGTGCCAGCAGTCCGTCACAAGTTCTTAGCTCCTACGAGCAGTACTTC
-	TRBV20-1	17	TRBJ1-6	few	CSARDYEVKPYNSPLHF	TGCAGTGCTAGAGATTATGAAGTAAAGCCCTATAATTCACCCCTCCACTTT
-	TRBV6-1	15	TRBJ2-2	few	CASATRDSSTGELFF	TGTGCCAGCGCGACCCGTGACAGTTCCACCGGGGAGCTGTTTTTT
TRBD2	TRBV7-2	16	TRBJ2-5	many	CASSLPPAGGRETQYF	TGTGCCAGCAGCTTACCCCCCGCGGGGGGGCGGGAGACCCAGTACTTC
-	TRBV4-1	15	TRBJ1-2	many	CASSQDDRSYYGYTF	TGCGCCAGCAGCCAAGATGACAGAAGCTACTATGGCTACACCTTC
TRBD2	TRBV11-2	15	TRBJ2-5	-	CASSLTVAGGETQYF	TGTGCCAGCAGCTTAACAGTAGCGGGGGGGGAGACCCAGTACTTC
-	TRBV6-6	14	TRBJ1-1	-	CASSYFHGGDEAFF	TGTGCCAGCAGTTACTTTCATGGAGGGGATGAAGCTTTCTTT
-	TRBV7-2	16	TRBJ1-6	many	CASSLALEGLNSPLHF	TGTGCCAGCAGCTTAGCGCTTGAGGGTTTAAATTCACCCCTCCACTTT
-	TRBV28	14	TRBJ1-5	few	CASRGRPSNQPQHF	TGTGCCAGCAGGGGGCGCCCGAGCAATCAGCCCCAGCATTTT
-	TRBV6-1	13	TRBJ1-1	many	CASSEGGNTEAFF	TGTGCCAGCAGTGAAGGGGGAAACACTGAAGCTTTCTTT
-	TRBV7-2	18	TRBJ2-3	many	CASSLVPLGRGVTDTQYF	TGTGCCAGCAGCTTAGTCCCTTTGGGGCGGGGAGTCACAGATACGCAGTATTTT
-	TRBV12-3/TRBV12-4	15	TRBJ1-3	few	CASILPDSEGNTIYF	TGTGCCAGCATACTTCCAGACTCAGAAGGAAACACCATATATTTT
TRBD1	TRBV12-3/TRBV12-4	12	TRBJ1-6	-	CAARTGNSPLHF	TGTGCCGCCCGGACAGGGAATTCACCCCTCCACTTT
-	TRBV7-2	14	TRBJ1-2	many	CASSSPGTLDGYTF	TGTGCCAGCAGCTCTCCCGGGACACTGGATGGCTACACCTTC